This T cell receptor (beta chain) was retrieved from a study of T-cell memory formation after mild COVID-19. Across the whole study: Most TCR clusters belonged to a single donor.

TCRdb re-called the 5' RACE reads through MiXCR, storing one row per CDR3 protein. Of 250,000 to 350,000 distinct CDR3 sequences in the sample, 15% to 20% were seen once. Comment on this clonotype: The antigen is undetermined. Mismatch with germline at one junction end may stem from a read error.

CDR3 length: 16 residues. Germline lookup yields CDR1 SGHTA and CDR2 FQGNSA. Regarding the study as a whole: Some clones that responded turned up in pre-infection memory, which suggests that cross-reactive memory joined in.

The specimen sequenced was PBMCs or a T cell subset sorted from them (not recorded which). This sequence joins TRBV7-2 and TRBJ2-2, with TRBD2 matching over 11 bases. This TCR derives from a man younger than 35 who had mild COVID-19 (a few samples of this study predate the infection). Cell type and time point are not known. The DNA of the CDR3 is TGTGCCATCAGCTTATTGCCTAGCGGGGGGACCGGGGAGCTGTTTTTT. It yields the protein CAISLLPSGGTGELFF.